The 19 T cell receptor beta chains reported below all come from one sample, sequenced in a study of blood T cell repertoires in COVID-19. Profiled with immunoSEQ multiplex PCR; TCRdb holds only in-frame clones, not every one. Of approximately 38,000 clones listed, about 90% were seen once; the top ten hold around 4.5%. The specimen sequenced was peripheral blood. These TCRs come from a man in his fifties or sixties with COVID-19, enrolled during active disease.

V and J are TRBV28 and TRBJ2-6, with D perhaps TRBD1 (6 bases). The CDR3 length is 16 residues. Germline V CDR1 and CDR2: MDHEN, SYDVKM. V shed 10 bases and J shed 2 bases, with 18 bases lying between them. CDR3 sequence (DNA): TGTGCCATCGGACAGTACTCTAAAACTGGGGCCAACGTCCTGACTTTC. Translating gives CAIGQYSKTGANVLTF.

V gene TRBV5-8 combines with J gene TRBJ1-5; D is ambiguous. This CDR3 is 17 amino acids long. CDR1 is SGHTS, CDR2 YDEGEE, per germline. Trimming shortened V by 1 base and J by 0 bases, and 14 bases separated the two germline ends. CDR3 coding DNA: TGTGCCAGCAGCTTGACGCCCCAACGGGATAGCAATCAGCCCCAGCATTTT. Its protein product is CASSLTPQRDSNQPQHF. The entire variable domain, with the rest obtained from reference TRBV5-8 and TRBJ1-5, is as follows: EAGVTQSPTHLIKTRGQQATLRCSPISGHTSVYWYQQALGLGLQFLLWYDEGEERNRGNFPPRFSGRQFPNYSSELNVNALELEDSALYLCASSLTPQRDSNQPQHFGDGTRLSIL.

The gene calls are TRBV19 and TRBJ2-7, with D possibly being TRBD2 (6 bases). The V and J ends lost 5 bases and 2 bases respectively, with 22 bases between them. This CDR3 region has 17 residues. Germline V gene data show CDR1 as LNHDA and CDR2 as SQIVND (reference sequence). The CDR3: CASSARLGGILTYEQYF. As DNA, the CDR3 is TGTGCCAGTAGTGCCCGGCTCGGGGGAATCTTGACCTACGAGCAGTACTTC.

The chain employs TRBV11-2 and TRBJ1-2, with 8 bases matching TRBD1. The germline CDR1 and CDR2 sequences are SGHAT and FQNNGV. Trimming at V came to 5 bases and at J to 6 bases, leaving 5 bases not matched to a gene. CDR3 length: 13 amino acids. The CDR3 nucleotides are TGTGCCAGCAGCGCAACAGGGGGAAATGGCTACACCTTC. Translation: CASSATGGNGYTF. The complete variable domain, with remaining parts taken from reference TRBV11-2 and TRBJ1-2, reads EAGVAQSPRYKIIEKRQSVAFWCNPISGHATLYWYQQILGQGPKLLIQFQNNGVVDDSQLPKDRFSAERLKGVDSTLKIQPAKLEDSAVYLCASSATGGNGYTFGSGTRLTVV.

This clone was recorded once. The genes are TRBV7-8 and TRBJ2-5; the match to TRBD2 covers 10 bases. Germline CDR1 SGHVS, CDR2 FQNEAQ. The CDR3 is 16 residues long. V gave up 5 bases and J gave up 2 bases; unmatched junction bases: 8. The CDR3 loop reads CASSITSGMDQETQYF. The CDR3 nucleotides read TGTGCCAGCAGCATAACTAGCGGGATGGATCAAGAGACCCAGTACTTC.

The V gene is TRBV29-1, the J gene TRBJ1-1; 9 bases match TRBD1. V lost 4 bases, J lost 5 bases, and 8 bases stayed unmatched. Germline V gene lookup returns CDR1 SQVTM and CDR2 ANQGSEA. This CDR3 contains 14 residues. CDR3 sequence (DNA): TGCAGCGTTGCCCCGACAGGGGGGATTACTGAAGCTTTCTTT. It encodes CSVAPTGGITEAFF.

CDR3 DNA: TGTGCCAGCAGCTCTACTAGTTCGGTCCGGGCCCAGTACTTC. It specifies CASSSTSSVRAQYF. The chain is built from TRBV13 and TRBJ2-5; D perhaps matches TRBD2 (5 bases). V lost 4 bases and J 9 bases, leaving 18 bases between the germline ends. CDR1 and CDR2 from the germline V gene are PRHDT and FYEKMQ (reference sequence). The CDR3 extends over 14 amino acids.

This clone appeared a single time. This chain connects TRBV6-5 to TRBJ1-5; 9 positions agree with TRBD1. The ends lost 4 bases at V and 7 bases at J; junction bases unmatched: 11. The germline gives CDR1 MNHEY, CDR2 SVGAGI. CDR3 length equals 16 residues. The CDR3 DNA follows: TGTGCCAGCAGTTCATTAGGACAGGGGCGGGAGCAGCCCCAGCATTTT. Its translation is CASSSLGQGREQPQHF.

The CDR3 is CASREGATNEKLFF. The DNA for the CDR3 is TGTGCCAGCAGAGAGGGGGCCACTAATGAAAAACTGTTTTTT. This chain uses TRBV6-6 with TRBJ1-4; 7 bases match TRBD1. V dropped 6 bases and J dropped 2; count of bases not matched to a gene: 3. This CDR3 is built from 14 residues. Germline assignment: CDR1 MNHNY and CDR2 SVGAGI (reference sequence).

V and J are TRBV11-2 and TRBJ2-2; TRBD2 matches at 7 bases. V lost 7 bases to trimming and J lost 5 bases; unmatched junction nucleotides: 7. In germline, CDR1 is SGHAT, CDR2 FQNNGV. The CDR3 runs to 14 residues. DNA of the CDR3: TGTGCCAGCATGGCGGGAGTTGGGACCGGGGAGCTGTTTTTT. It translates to CASMAGVGTGELFF. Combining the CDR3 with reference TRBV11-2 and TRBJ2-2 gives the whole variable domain EAGVAQSPRYKIIEKRQSVAFWCNPISGHATLYWYQQILGQGPKLLIQFQNNGVVDDSQLPKDRFSAERLKGVDSTLKIQPAKLEDSAVYLCASMAGVGTGELFFGEGSRLTVL.

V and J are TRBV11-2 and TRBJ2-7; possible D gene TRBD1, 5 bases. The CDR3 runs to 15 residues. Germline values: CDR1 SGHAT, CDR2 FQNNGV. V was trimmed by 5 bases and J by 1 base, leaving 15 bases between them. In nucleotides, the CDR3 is TGTGCCAGCAGCACCCGACAGCACGCTTCCTACGAGCAGTACTTC. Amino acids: CASSTRQHASYEQYF.

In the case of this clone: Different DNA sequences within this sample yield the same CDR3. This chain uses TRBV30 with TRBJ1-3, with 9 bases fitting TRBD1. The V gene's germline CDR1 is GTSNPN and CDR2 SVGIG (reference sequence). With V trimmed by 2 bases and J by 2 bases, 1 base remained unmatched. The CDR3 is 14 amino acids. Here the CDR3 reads CAWSRTGAGNTIYF. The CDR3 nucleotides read TGTGCCTGGAGTCGGACAGGGGCTGGAAACACCATATATTTT.

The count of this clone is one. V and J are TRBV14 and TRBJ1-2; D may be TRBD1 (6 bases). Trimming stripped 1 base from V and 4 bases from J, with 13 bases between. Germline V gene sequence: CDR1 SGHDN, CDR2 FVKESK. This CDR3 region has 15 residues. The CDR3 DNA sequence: TGTGCCAGCAGCCAAGCCGAGGACAGCCCCTATGGCTACACCTTC. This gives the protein CASSQAEDSPYGYTF.

The CDR3 DNA follows: TGTGCCACTGAACAGGGTGCTACTGGAAACACCATATATTTT. The encoded protein is CATEQGATGNTIYF. The chain combines TRBV10-3 with TRBJ1-3, with D possibly TRBD1 on 6 matching bases. The germline V and J ends were trimmed by 10 bases and 2 bases, with 15 bases remaining between them. This CDR3 is 14 amino acids long. Germline V lookup: CDR1 ENHRY, CDR2 SYGVKD.

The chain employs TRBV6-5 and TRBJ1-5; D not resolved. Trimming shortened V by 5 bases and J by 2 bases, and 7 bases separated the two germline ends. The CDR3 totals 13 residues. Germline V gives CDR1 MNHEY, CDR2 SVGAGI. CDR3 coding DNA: TGTGCCAGCAGTCTGCAGGGCAATCAGCCCCAGCATTTT. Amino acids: CASSLQGNQPQHF.

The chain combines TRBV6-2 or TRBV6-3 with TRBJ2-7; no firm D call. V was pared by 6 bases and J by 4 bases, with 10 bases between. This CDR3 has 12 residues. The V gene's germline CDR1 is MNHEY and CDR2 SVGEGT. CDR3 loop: CASSSTTYEQYF. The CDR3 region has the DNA TGTGCCAGCAGCTCTACCACGTACGAGCAGTACTTC.

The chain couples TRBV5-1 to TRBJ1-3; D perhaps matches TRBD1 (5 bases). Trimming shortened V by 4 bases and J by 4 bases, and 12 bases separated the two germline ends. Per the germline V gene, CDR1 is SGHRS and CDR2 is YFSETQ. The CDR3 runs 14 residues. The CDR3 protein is CASSAGGQGNTIYF. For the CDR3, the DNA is TGCGCCAGCAGCGCCGGGGGTCAAGGAAACACCATATATTTT.

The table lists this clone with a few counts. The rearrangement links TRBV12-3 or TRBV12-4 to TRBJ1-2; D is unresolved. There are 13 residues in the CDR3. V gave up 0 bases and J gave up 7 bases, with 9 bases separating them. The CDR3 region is CASSLAPGGGYTF. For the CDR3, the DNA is TGTGCCAGCAGTTTAGCTCCCGGAGGTGGCTACACCTTC.

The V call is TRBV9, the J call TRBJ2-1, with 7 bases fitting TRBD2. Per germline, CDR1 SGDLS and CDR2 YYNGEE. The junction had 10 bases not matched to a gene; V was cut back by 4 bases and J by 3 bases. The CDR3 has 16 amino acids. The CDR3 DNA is TGTGCCAGCAGCACGTTCGGGGCTAGCGGCTACAATGAGCAGTTCTTC. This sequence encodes CASSTFGASGYNEQFF.